The TCR beta chain under discussion was sequenced for a study of control samples from healthy donors and cancer patients. The repertoire was sequenced with immunoSEQ multiplex PCR; TCRdb's copy has only in-frame clones and lacks some. The table records approximately 100,000 clones, roughly 90% of them present only once. The CDR3 sequence is 16 residues long. The chain has TRBV1 and TRBJ2-5; the DNA was not used to check the table's D call, TRBD2. TRBV1 is a pseudogene segment. The sequence was collected from a man aged 30-40 years in good health. Sequenced sample: blood. CDR3 coding DNA: TGCACCAGCAGCCTGACTAGCGGCCAACCAGTAGAGACCCAGTACTTC. Encoded protein: CTSSLTSGQPVETQYF.